The present T cell receptor beta chain was sequenced within a study of T cells in Graves' hyperthyroidism and ophthalmopathy. The CDR3 loop spans 13 amino acids. The ends were cut back, 2 bases at V and 2 bases at J, with 7 bases in the middle. Germline V gene lookup returns CDR1 SGHAT and CDR2 FQNNGV. This clonotype has at least ten counts. Patients having uncontrolled infection, another autoimmune disease, pregnancy or lactation were not included. The PBMCs had their origin in roughly 9.8 ml of fresh peripheral blood. The TCR beta CDR3 regions underwent amplification using RNA transcripts as the source. A set of HTBI primers served as the primers for a first-round RT-PCR of the TCR CDR3. Each CDR3 protein is one row after TCRdb ran MiXCR on the multiplex PCR reads. Seen here are approximately 330,000 distinct CDR3 sequences, roughly 13% observed once, and the top ten hold 34%.

The chain employs TRBV11-2 and TRBJ2-7; possible D gene TRBD1, 5 bases. The sequence was obtained from a woman in her thirties or forties with Graves' ophthalmopathy. Source material: blood. CDR3 in DNA: TGTGCCAGCAGCTTACAGACAGCCTACGAGCAGTACTTC. Residues: CASSLQTAYEQYF.